These 28 T cell receptor beta chains were sequenced from one sample in a study of PD-L1 blockade in urothelial cancer. Time point specified: pretreatment peripheral blood. Assay: immunoSEQ multiplex PCR; the TCRdb copy retains only in-frame clones and omits some. The sample holds approximately 48,000 clones, around nine tenths seen once. The sequencing here drew on PBMCs, taken around atezolizumab (anti-PD-L1) treatment. The receptors here all came from a woman aged 60-75 years with urothelial cancer.

CDR3 amino acids: CASSGGGRRSNQPQHF. The DNA of the CDR3 is TGTGCCAGCTCAGGGGGGGGCAGAAGAAGCAATCAGCCCCAGCATTTT. This rearrangement joins TRBV18 to TRBJ1-5; possible D gene TRBD1, 6 bases. V was pared by 5 bases and J by 1 base, with 15 bases between. Germline-derived CDR1 and CDR2 are KGHSH and LQKENI. This CDR3 contains 16 residues.

The chain carries TRBV7-2 and TRBJ1-2; the match to TRBD1 covers 8 bases. CDR3 length: 13 amino acids. The V segment lost 2 bases and the J segment 8 bases; nucleotides outside the gene matches: 4. Germline V gene sequence: CDR1 SGHTA, CDR2 FQGNSA. CDR3 nucleotides: TGTGCCAGCAGCTTATCACAGGGGGGCGGCTACACCTTC. Translating gives CASSLSQGGGYTF.

The chain joins TRBV6-6 to TRBJ2-5, with a tentative D call TRBD1 (5 bases). Germline V lookup: CDR1 MNHNY, CDR2 SVGAGI (reference sequence). V gave up 5 bases and J gave up 4 bases, with 14 bases separating them. The CDR3 has 14 amino acids. The CDR3, as DNA: TGTGCCAGCAGTGACACAGGCTTTGGAGAGACCCAGTACTTC. Protein product: CASSDTGFGETQYF.

V is TRBV28 and J is TRBJ2-3; 9 nucleotides agree with TRBD2. With V trimmed by 10 bases and J by 2 bases, 10 bases remained unmatched. CDR3 length: 15 amino acids. Per germline, CDR1 MDHEN and CDR2 SYDVKM. The CDR3 region is CATWTSARITDTQYF. CDR3 sequence (DNA): TGTGCCACCTGGACTAGCGCCCGGATCACAGATACGCAGTATTTT.

This clone was detected a few times. The J gene is TRBJ2-2, the V gene TRBV29-1; 8 bases agree with TRBD1. The CDR3 consists of 14 residues. V shed 7 bases and J 2 bases; nucleotides not matched to a gene: 6. The germline V gene has CDR1 SQVTM and CDR2 ANQGSEA. The CDR3 loop is CSADGQGNTGELFF. In DNA, the CDR3 is TGCAGCGCCGATGGACAGGGTAACACCGGGGAGCTGTTTTTT.

The J gene is TRBJ2-7, the V gene TRBV11-2; D gene unclear. The CDR3 contains 14 residues. CDR1 is SGHAT, CDR2 FQNNGV, per germline. V lost 0 bases to trimming and J lost 0 bases, with 6 bases between them. CDR3 protein: CASSLDRYSYEQYF. The CDR3 region has the DNA TGTGCCAGCAGCTTAGACAGATACTCCTACGAGCAGTACTTC.

The chain links TRBV7-3 to TRBJ2-1; 9 bases line up with TRBD2. After removal of 1 base from V and 8 bases from J, the junction contained 3 bases not matched to a gene. The CDR3 consists of 14 residues. Germline values: CDR1 SGHTA, CDR2 FQGTGA. CDR3 region: CASSLKGLAHEQFF. CDR3 nucleotide sequence: TGTGCCAGCAGCTTAAAGGGACTAGCCCATGAGCAGTTCTTC. Looking up the rest from reference TRBV7-3 and TRBJ2-1 gives the full variable domain: GAGVSQTPSNKVTEKGKYVELRCDPISGHTALYWYRQSLGQGPEFLIYFQGTGAADDSGLPNDRFFAVRPEGSVSTLKIQRTERGDSAVYLCASSLKGLAHEQFFGPGTRLTVL.

The chain recombines TRBV4-3 with TRBJ2-7; 9 bases align to TRBD2. The CDR3 runs to 15 residues. V was pared by 1 base and J by 3 bases, with 4 bases of the junction left unmatched. Germline CDR1 LGHNA, CDR2 YSLEER. This chain's CDR3 is CASSQGLAVSYEQYF. CDR3 DNA: TGCGCCAGCAGCCAAGGACTAGCGGTTAGCTACGAGCAGTACTTC.

With regard to this clone: An end of the junction differs from the germline gene, which may be a read error. This sequence joins TRBV7-8 and TRBJ2-3, with a possible D match to TRBD2 (5 bases). Germline V gives CDR1 SGHVS, CDR2 FQNEAQ. CDR3 length equals 14 residues. The DNA for the CDR3 is TGTGCCAGCAGCTTACAAGGGAGCACGGATACGCAGTATTTT. This translates into CASSLQGSTDTQYF. Full variable domain (remainder filled in from reference TRBV7-8 and TRBJ2-3): GAGVSQSPRYKVAKRGQDVALRCDPISGHVSLFWYQQALGQGPEFLTYFQNEAQLDKSGLPSDRFFAERPEGSVSTLKIQRTQQEDSAVYLCASSLQGSTDTQYFGPGTRLTVL.

The rearrangement uses TRBV7-2 and TRBJ1-2, with TRBD1 identical over 7 bases. Germline V lookup: CDR1 SGHTA, CDR2 FQGNSA. Trimming removed 5 bases from V and 8 bases from J; junction bases left unmatched: 8. This CDR3 has 13 amino acids. The CDR3 sequence: CASSRDRVQGYTF. The CDR3 nucleotides are TGTGCCAGCAGCCGAGACAGGGTTCAGGGCTACACCTTC.

The chain employs TRBV6-6 and TRBJ2-3; TRBD1 might be the D (6 bases). The germline gives CDR1 MNHNY, CDR2 SVGAGI (reference sequence). The CDR3 runs 12 residues. With 6 bases removed from V and 7 bases from J, the gap between germline ends came to 11 bases. The CDR3 loop is CASSLDSYTQYF. The DNA of the CDR3 is TGTGCCAGCAGCCTGGACAGTTATACGCAGTATTTT.

The rearrangement links TRBV4-1 to TRBJ2-6; D unresolved. The CDR3 contains 16 residues. Deletions cut 2 bases from V and 4 bases from J, with 12 bases between. Germline V gene lookup returns CDR1 MGHRA and CDR2 YSYEKL. The CDR3 loop is CASSQMRSVGANVLTF. CDR3 DNA: TGCGCCAGCAGCCAAATGCGGAGTGTGGGGGCCAACGTCCTGACTTTC.

This clone was seen a few times. The genes are TRBV4-3 and TRBJ2-2; possible D gene TRBD2, 7 bases. The germline V gene has CDR1 LGHNA and CDR2 YSLEER. CDR3 size: 17 residues. Trimming pared 0 bases from V and 5 bases from J, leaving 16 bases between. For the CDR3, the DNA is TGCGCCAGCAGCCAAGATCTGGGGGGGGGCTATACCGGGGAGCTGTTTTTT. It is translated as CASSQDLGGGYTGELFF.

This clone was observed once. The chain has TRBV4-3 and TRBJ2-3; 9 bases are a match to TRBD2. Germline lookup yields CDR1 LGHNA and CDR2 YSLEER. The CDR3 consists of 14 residues. V lost 2 bases to trimming and J lost 5 bases; unmatched junction nucleotides: 2. The CDR3 sequence: CASSQSSGKDTQYF. CDR3 sequence (DNA): TGCGCCAGCAGCCAATCTAGCGGGAAAGATACGCAGTATTTT.

In this sample, this clone turned up once. V and J are TRBV11-2 and TRBJ2-1; D is perhaps TRBD1 (5 bases). V was trimmed by 1 base and J by 9 bases, leaving 16 bases between them. The germline V gene encodes CDR1 SGHAT and CDR2 FQNNGV. This CDR3 contains 15 residues. CDR3 region: CASSLVVLGPGEQFF. CDR3 DNA sequence: TGTGCCAGCAGCTTAGTAGTGCTGGGGCCGGGTGAGCAGTTCTTC.

CDR3 loop: CASSVIPDRENNQPQHF. DNA of the CDR3: TGTGCCAGCAGTGTGATCCCGGACAGGGAAAATAACCAGCCCCAGCATTTT. J is TRBJ1-5 and V is TRBV28, with TRBD1 identical over 8 bases. The CDR3 has 17 residues. CDR1 and CDR2 from the germline V gene are MDHEN and SYDVKM. V dropped 5 bases and J dropped 7; count of bases not matched to a gene: 16.

V gene TRBV4-3 combines with J gene TRBJ1-1, with D uncertain. Germline assignment: CDR1 LGHNA and CDR2 YSLEER. V was trimmed by 1 base and J by 4 bases, leaving 10 bases between them. The CDR3 spans 14 residues. This chain's CDR3 is CASSQVPGITEAFF. Here the CDR3 DNA reads TGCGCCAGCAGCCAAGTTCCGGGTATCACTGAAGCTTTCTTT.

The chain recombines TRBV6-5 with TRBJ2-7, with TRBD1 matching over 7 bases. Per germline, CDR1 MNHEY and CDR2 SVGAGI. The CDR3 has 15 amino acids. V gave up 6 bases and J gave up 2 bases; unmatched junction bases: 10. CDR3 residues: CASSPTDRNPYEQYF. The CDR3 DNA reads as TGTGCCAGCAGCCCGACGGACAGGAACCCCTACGAGCAGTACTTC.

The chain employs TRBV28 and TRBJ1-2; possible D gene TRBD1, 5 bases. Trimming removed 7 bases at V and 4 bases at J, with 13 bases between. Germline V lookup: CDR1 MDHEN, CDR2 SYDVKM. The CDR3 consists of 13 residues. CDR3 sequence (DNA): TGTGCCAGCATGGGGGGGTACGGCTATGGCTACACCTTC. This sequence encodes CASMGGYGYGYTF.

This sequence joins TRBV5-1 and TRBJ1-6; D is possibly TRBD1 (5 bases). The ends were cut back, 4 bases at V and 5 bases at J, with 13 bases in the middle. Germline CDR1 SGHRS, CDR2 YFSETQ. CDR3 length: 15 amino acids. The CDR3 is CASSPEGRDNSPLHF. CDR3 nucleotide sequence: TGCGCCAGCAGCCCGGAGGGGAGGGATAATTCACCCCTCCACTTT. The full variable domain, in which reference TRBV5-1 and TRBJ1-6 provide the parts outside the CDR3, is KAGVTQTPRYLIKTRGQQVTLSCSPISGHRSVSWYQQTPGQGLQFLFEYFSETQRNKGNFPGRFSGRQFSNSRSEMNVSTLELGDSALYLCASSPEGRDNSPLHFGNGTRLTVT.

The gene calls are TRBV5-6 and TRBJ2-7, with D possibly TRBD1 on 6 matching bases. The CDR3 has 13 residues. Between the trimmed V and J ends, which lost 4 bases and 4 bases, there was a span of 12 bases. From germline, CDR1 is SGHDT and CDR2 YYEEEE. DNA for the CDR3: TGTGCCAGCAGCCTTACAGGGATATACGAGCAGTACTTC. Amino acids: CASSLTGIYEQYF.

This chain links TRBV4-3 with TRBJ2-2; 11 bases are a match to TRBD2. The CDR3 contains 17 residues. The germline V gene encodes CDR1 LGHNA and CDR2 YSLEER. V shed 0 bases and J 0 bases; nucleotides not matched to a gene: 0. CDR3: CASSQDSGGANTGELFF. In nucleotides, the CDR3 is TGCGCCAGCAGCCAAGATAGCGGGGGGGCGAACACCGGGGAGCTGTTTTTT.

This chain joins TRBV19 and TRBJ2-3; 7 bases align to TRBD1. Losses at the gene ends were 6 bases for V and 6 bases for J; bases not matched to a gene: 9. The CDR3 is 14 residues long. CDR1 LNHDA and CDR2 SQIVND come from the germline V gene (reference sequence). The CDR3 sequence: CASSRQGWADTQYF. The CDR3 coding sequence is TGTGCCAGTAGCAGACAGGGTTGGGCGGATACGCAGTATTTT. Full variable domain (rest looked up from reference TRBV19 and TRBJ2-3): DGGITQSPKYLFRKEGQNVTLSCEQNLNHDAMYWYRQDPGQGLRLIYYSQIVNDFQKGDIAEGYSVSREKKESFPLTVTSAQKNPTAFYLCASSRQGWADTQYFGPGTRLTVL.

CDR3 DNA: TGTGCCAGCAGCTTAGCTAGTTCCTACGAGCAGTACTTC. The encoded protein is CASSLASSYEQYF. The J gene is TRBJ2-7, the V gene TRBV7-2; no firm D call. The CDR3 has 13 amino acids. Germline-derived CDR1 and CDR2 are SGHTA and FQGNSA. V was cut by 0 bases and J by 1 base, with 4 bases left in between.

V usage is TRBV9 and J usage is TRBJ2-5; TRBD2 matches 8 bases. With V trimmed by 0 bases and J by 4 bases, 11 bases remained unmatched. This CDR3 spans 17 amino acids. Germline V CDR1 and CDR2: SGDLS, YYNGEE. As DNA, the CDR3 is TGTGCCAGCAGCGTAGGGGAGGCTAGCCGGGGGGGAGAGACCCAGTACTTC. The encoded protein is CASSVGEASRGGETQYF.

The V and J genes are TRBV5-4 and TRBJ2-1, with 14 nucleotides matching TRBD2. J was trimmed by 0 bases and V by 4 bases; bases with no gene match: 3. Germline V gene sequence: CDR1 SGHNT, CDR2 YYREEE (reference sequence). The CDR3 extends over 17 amino acids. Written as DNA, the CDR3 is TGTGCCAGCAGCGGACTAGCGGGGGGCCACTCCTACAATGAGCAGTTCTTC. Amino acids: CASSGLAGGHSYNEQFF. Full variable domain (missing parts from reference TRBV5-4 and TRBJ2-1): ETGVTQSPTHLIKTRGQQVTLRCSSQSGHNTVSWYQQALGQGPQFIFQYYREEENGRGNFPPRFSGLQFPNYSSELNVNALELDDSALYLCASSGLAGGHSYNEQFFGPGTRLTVL.

This clone was observed a single time. The J gene is TRBJ1-1, the V gene TRBV18; tentative D call: TRBD1 (6 bases). In germline, CDR1 is KGHSH, CDR2 LQKENI. There are 16 residues in the CDR3. V lost 2 bases and J 4 bases, leaving 17 bases between the germline ends. The CDR3 DNA is TGTGCCAGCTCACCAGAGACGGGGGGCTCGGGCACTGAAGCTTTCTTT. This encodes CASSPETGGSGTEAFF.

The V call is TRBV28, the J call TRBJ1-5; 9 bases map to TRBD1. The CDR3 has 16 residues. V shed 7 bases and J 6 bases; nucleotides not matched to a gene: 13. Looked up from germline, CDR1 is MDHEN and CDR2 is SYDVKM. CDR3 region: CASIPAGTGWSQPQHF. The CDR3 DNA reads TGTGCCAGCATTCCTGCCGGGACAGGGTGGAGTCAGCCCCAGCATTTT.